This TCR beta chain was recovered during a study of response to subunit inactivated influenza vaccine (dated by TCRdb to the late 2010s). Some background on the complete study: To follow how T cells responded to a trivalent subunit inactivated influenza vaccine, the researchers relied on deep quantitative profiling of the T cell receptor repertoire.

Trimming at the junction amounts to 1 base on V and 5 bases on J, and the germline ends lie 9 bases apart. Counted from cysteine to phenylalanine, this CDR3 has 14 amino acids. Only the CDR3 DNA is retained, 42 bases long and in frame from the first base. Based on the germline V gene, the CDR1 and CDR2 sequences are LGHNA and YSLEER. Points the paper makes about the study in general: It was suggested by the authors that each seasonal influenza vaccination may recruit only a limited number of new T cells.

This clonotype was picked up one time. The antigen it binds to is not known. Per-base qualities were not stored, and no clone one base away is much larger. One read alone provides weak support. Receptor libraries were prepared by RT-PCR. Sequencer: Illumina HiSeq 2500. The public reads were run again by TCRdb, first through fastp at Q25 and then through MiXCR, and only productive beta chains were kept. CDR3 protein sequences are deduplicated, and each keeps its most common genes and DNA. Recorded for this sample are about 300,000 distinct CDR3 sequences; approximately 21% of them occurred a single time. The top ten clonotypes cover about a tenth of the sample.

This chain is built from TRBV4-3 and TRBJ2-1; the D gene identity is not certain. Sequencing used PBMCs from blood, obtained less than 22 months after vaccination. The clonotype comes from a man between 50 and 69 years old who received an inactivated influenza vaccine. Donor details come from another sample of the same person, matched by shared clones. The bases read TGCGCCAGCAGCCAAGGATTTGGTGACAATGAGCAGTTCTTC. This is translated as CASSQGFGDNEQFF.